This T cell receptor beta chain was obtained from a study of blood T cell repertoires in COVID-19. Study-wide context: Collection of acute and convalescent COVID-19 samples took place in the United States, Italy and Spain.

This CDR3 is 13 amino acids long. Trimming took 6 bases from V and 0 from J, leaving 9 bases between them. The method was immunoSEQ multiplex PCR; TCRdb's version includes in-frame clones alone and lacks a portion of them. The data show 200,000 to 300,000 clones, with approximately 86% seen just once and just over 7% held by the top ten. The TCR sequence derives from a man aged 55 to 69 who had recovered from COVID-19. The sample comprised peripheral blood. The gene calls are TRBV12-3 or TRBV12-4 and TRBJ2-7; D is perhaps TRBD2 (6 bases). This chain's CDR3 is CASSRGLSYEQYF. In nucleotides, the CDR3 is TGTGCCAGCAGCCGGGGACTCTCCTACGAGCAGTACTTC.